The 32 T cell receptor beta chains reported below all come from one sample, sequenced in a study of blood T cell repertoires in COVID-19. The assay was immunoSEQ multiplex PCR, and TCRdb's table has in-frame clones only and misses some. The sample has roughly 200,000 clones; over 75% are singletons. Sequenced material: peripheral blood. Receptors were obtained from a man aged 45-65 years who had recovered from COVID-19.

This clone was picked up one time. The genes are TRBV10-3 and TRBJ2-2; D unresolved. The CDR3 is made up of 14 amino acids. Between the trimmed V and J ends, which lost 0 bases and 7 bases, there was a span of 9 bases. Germline values: CDR1 ENHRY, CDR2 SYGVKD. CDR3 nucleotides: TGTGCCATCAGTGAGTCGCAGTTCAGCGGGGAGCTGTTTTTT. The encoded protein is CAISESQFSGELFF.

The rearrangement joins TRBV3-1 (or the pseudogene TRBV3-2) to TRBJ2-3, with 7 nucleotides matching TRBD2. The V and J ends lost 6 bases and 9 bases, in that order; junction bases with no gene match: 9. The CDR3 has 13 residues. Germline CDR1 reads LGHDT; CDR2 reads YNNKEL (reference sequence). For the CDR3, the DNA is TGTGCCAGCAGGGAGGAGGGAGGGCGGACGCAGTATTTT. This codes for CASREEGGRTQYF.

V is TRBV24-1 and J is TRBJ2-1; a weak D match, TRBD2 (6 bases). Germline assignment: CDR1 KGHDR and CDR2 SFDVKD. The CDR3 extends over 11 amino acids. V shed 6 bases and J shed 8 bases, with 7 bases lying between them. Here the CDR3 DNA reads TGTGCCACCAGTCGGGGGTATGAGCAGTTCTTC. It is translated as CATSRGYEQFF.

This chain joins TRBV19 and TRBJ1-5; 8 bases agree with TRBD1. The CDR3 has 15 residues. The germline CDR1 and CDR2 sequences are LNHDA and SQIVND (reference sequence). Unmatched junction bases numbered 9, after V lost 6 bases and J lost 5 bases. The CDR3 reads CASSQGALGYQPQHF. CDR3 bases: TGTGCCAGTAGCCAGGGGGCTCTAGGATATCAGCCCCAGCATTTT.

The chain carries TRBV6-2 or TRBV6-3 and TRBJ2-1; perhaps TRBD2 as D (6 bases). The CDR3 is 18 amino acids. Trimming cost V 2 bases and J 0 bases, with 17 bases left between them. From germline, CDR1 is MNHEY and CDR2 SVGEGT. The CDR3 nucleotides read TGTGCCAGCAGTTACCGGGACCCCCTAGCGAGCTCCTACAATGAGCAGTTCTTC. It specifies CASSYRDPLASSYNEQFF.

CDR3 sequence (DNA): TGTGCCAGCAGCCAAGATAGGTTCGCGGAATCCTACGAGCAGTACTTC. This gives the protein CASSQDRFAESYEQYF. This chain joins TRBV3-1 (or the pseudogene TRBV3-2) and TRBJ2-7, with D unresolved. Germline-derived CDR1 and CDR2 are LGHDT and YNNKEL (reference sequence). Trimming took off 0 bases at V and 1 base at J, with 13 bases between the two ends. This CDR3 has 16 residues.

The DNA for the CDR3 is TGTGCCACCAAACTAAGTCGAACGTTGGGCTACACCTTC. This sequence encodes CATKLSRTLGYTF. V gene TRBV24-1 combines with J gene TRBJ1-2; no firm D call. V lost 8 bases and J 8 bases, leaving 17 bases between the germline ends. CDR1 is KGHDR, CDR2 SFDVKD, per germline. CDR3 length: 13 residues.

The chain has TRBV15 and TRBJ1-3; 11 bases align to TRBD1. The V and J ends lost 2 bases and 3 bases, in that order; junction bases with no gene match: 3. The CDR3 covers 16 residues. Germline lookup yields CDR1 LNHNV and CDR2 YYDKDF (reference sequence). CDR3: CATSRLDRGHGNTIYF. CDR3 bases: TGTGCCACCAGCAGATTGGACAGGGGGCATGGAAACACCATATATTTT.

This clone was counted many times. The V and J genes are TRBV5-4 and TRBJ2-1; D uncertain. V lost 3 bases and J lost 6, with 7 bases in between. Germline V gene sequence: CDR1 SGHNT, CDR2 YYREEE (reference sequence). The CDR3 runs 12 residues. CDR3 loop: CASSSVLNEQFF. The CDR3 DNA follows: TGTGCCAGCAGCTCCGTTCTCAATGAGCAGTTCTTC.

The chain has TRBV4-2 and TRBJ2-3; TRBD2 matches 7 bases. The CDR3 is 18 residues long. Germline values: CDR1 LGHNA, CDR2 YNFKEQ. J gave up 4 bases and V 1 base, and 14 bases lay outside the gene matches. CDR3 sequence: CASSQGVWAGESSDTQYF. The CDR3 region has the DNA TGTGCCAGCAGCCAAGGGGTTTGGGCGGGAGAGTCATCAGATACGCAGTATTTT.

The chain has TRBV4-3 and TRBJ1-4, with 7 positions matching TRBD1. This CDR3 contains 21 residues. CDR1 and CDR2 from the germline V gene are LGHNA and YSLEER. Trimming removed 1 base from V and 1 base from J; junction bases left unmatched: 18. The CDR3 bases are TGCGCCAGCAGCCAAGTTTTGGATAAGAGGGGGCGAGGTCGAACTAATGAAAAACTGTTTTTT. Its translation: CASSQVLDKRGRGRTNEKLFF.

About this clone: An end of the junction differs from the germline gene, which may be a read error. The chain combines TRBV7-6 with TRBJ1-4; D perhaps matches TRBD1 (5 bases). Per germline, CDR1 SGHVS and CDR2 FNYEAQ. The length of the CDR3 is 15 residues. The CDR3 sequence is CASSLAIGENEKLFF. The CDR3 DNA reads as TGTGCCAGCAGCCTAGCTATAGGGGAAAATGAAAAACTGTTTTTT.

The V gene is TRBV4-2, the J gene TRBJ2-3; D might be TRBD2 (6 bases). Trimming shortened V by 0 bases and J by 0 bases, and 19 bases separated the two germline ends. Germline assignment: CDR1 LGHNA and CDR2 YNFKEQ. This CDR3 contains 19 residues. The CDR3 region is CASSQELDSLAGSTDTQYF. CDR3 DNA sequence: TGTGCCAGCAGCCAAGAGCTTGATAGCCTGGCGGGAAGCACAGATACGCAGTATTTT.

A single count supports this clone. The chain is built from TRBV10-3 and TRBJ1-2, with D hard to call. The germline gives CDR1 ENHRY, CDR2 SYGVKD. The CDR3 consists of 17 residues. Trimming shortened V by 0 bases and J by 6 bases, and 20 bases separated the two germline ends. In DNA, the CDR3 is TGTGCCATCAGTGAGTCTCGAGGGCGGAGGGCGCCCAATGGCTACACCTTC. It codes for CAISESRGRRAPNGYTF.

This clone was seen a few times. The chain employs TRBV19 and TRBJ2-1, with 10 nucleotides matching TRBD1. The CDR3 is 14 amino acids. J was trimmed by 8 bases and V by 5 bases; bases with no gene match: 6. Germline CDR1 is LNHDA and CDR2 is SQIVND (reference sequence). The CDR3 loop reads CASSLRTGGHEQFF. Written as DNA, the CDR3 is TGTGCCAGTAGTCTTAGGACAGGGGGACATGAGCAGTTCTTC.

The V call is TRBV5-1, the J call TRBJ2-1; TRBD2 matches at 7 bases. The CDR3 is made up of 16 amino acids. Germline assignment: CDR1 SGHRS and CDR2 YFSETQ. Trimming cost V 0 bases and J 0 bases; bases outside gene matches: 3. The CDR3 region is CASSLDGGSSYNEQFF. The CDR3 DNA sequence: TGCGCCAGCAGCTTGGATGGCGGGAGCTCCTACAATGAGCAGTTCTTC. Supplemented by reference TRBV5-1 and TRBJ2-1, the full variable domain reads KAGVTQTPRYLIKTRGQQVTLSCSPISGHRSVSWYQQTPGQGLQFLFEYFSETQRNKGNFPGRFSGRQFSNSRSEMNVSTLELGDSALYLCASSLDGGSSYNEQFFGPGTRLTVL.

The V and J genes are TRBV11-2 and TRBJ2-1, with TRBD1 matching over 11 bases. V trimming: 1 base; J trimming: 7 bases; junction bases outside the gene matches: 15. CDR1 and CDR2 (germline): SGHAT, FQNNGV. The length of the CDR3 is 19 residues. For the CDR3, the DNA is TGTGCCAGCAGCTTAGTAGACTTGGTTGGGACAGGGGGAGAGAATGAGCAGTTCTTC. Translation gives CASSLVDLVGTGGENEQFF.

A word on this clone: Other DNA sequences in the sample encode the same CDR3. DNA for the CDR3: TGTGCCAGCAGCTTGGTTGGGAGCTCTGGAAACACCATATATTTT. Residues: CASSLVGSSGNTIYF. The chain links TRBV5-6 to TRBJ1-3, with unresolved D. Germline CDR1 and CDR2: SGHDT and YYEEEE. V lost 0 bases and J 0 bases, leaving 7 bases between the germline ends. There are 15 residues in the CDR3.

The chain couples TRBV25-1 to TRBJ2-5; 7 bases are a match to TRBD1. The CDR3 is 15 residues long. V was pared by 1 base and J by 7 bases, with 9 bases of the junction left unmatched. Per the germline V gene, CDR1 is MGHDK and CDR2 is SYGVNS. CDR3 sequence: CASSESFGRGSTQYF. The CDR3 region has the DNA TGTGCCAGCAGTGAATCTTTTGGCAGGGGGTCGACCCAGTACTTC.

This clone was counted a single time. The chain uses TRBV9 and TRBJ1-1, with 9 bases aligning to TRBD1. The CDR3 runs 14 residues. V trimming: 4 bases; J trimming: 7 bases; junction bases outside the gene matches: 8. From germline, CDR1 is SGDLS and CDR2 YYNGEE. The CDR3 nucleotides read TGTGCCAGCAGCCAAATACAGGGGGCTAGTGAAGCTTTCTTT. It translates to CASSQIQGASEAFF.

This chain uses TRBV5-5 with TRBJ1-3; no clear D gene. V was clipped by 1 base and J by 4 bases, with 9 bases between them. The CDR3 runs to 14 residues. Germline V gives CDR1 SGHKS, CDR2 YYEKEE (reference sequence). CDR3 in amino acids: CASSLKEAGNTIYF. In DNA form, the CDR3 reads TGTGCCAGCAGCTTGAAGGAGGCGGGAAACACCATATATTTT. Together with reference TRBV5-5 and TRBJ1-3, the CDR3 gives the full variable domain: DAGVTQSPTHLIKTRGQQVTLRCSPISGHKSVSWYQQVLGQGPQFIFQYYEKEERGRGNFPDRFSARQFPNYSSELNVNALLLGDSALYLCASSLKEAGNTIYFGEGSWLTVV.

This clone was found once. The chain has TRBV5-6 and TRBJ1-2; TRBD1 matches at 9 bases. From germline, CDR1 is SGHDT and CDR2 YYEEEE. Trimming took 2 bases from V and 4 from J; bases not matched to a gene: 6. CDR3 length: 15 residues. The CDR3, as DNA: TGTGCCAGCAGCTTCCCAGGACAGGGGCCCTATGGCTACACCTTC. It translates to CASSFPGQGPYGYTF.

The rearrangement joins TRBV19 to TRBJ1-1; D is undetermined. The CDR3 totals 12 residues. V was clipped by 10 bases and J by 2 bases, with 11 bases between them. Germline CDR1 and CDR2: LNHDA and SQIVND (reference sequence). DNA for the CDR3: TGTGCCACCATGCGGGGAAACACTGAAGCTTTCTTT. Residues: CATMRGNTEAFF.

The rearrangement uses TRBV9 and TRBJ1-1, with a weak D call TRBD1 (5 bases). The germline V and J ends were trimmed by 3 bases and 1 base, with 19 bases remaining between them. Germline loops: CDR1 SGDLS, CDR2 YYNGEE. The CDR3 runs to 17 residues. The CDR3 protein is CASSDSRASLQNTEAFF. In DNA form, the CDR3 reads TGTGCCAGCAGCGACTCCAGGGCTTCGCTTCAGAACACTGAAGCTTTCTTT.

Here the CDR3 reads CASQTQTGLTAYEQYF. Here the CDR3 DNA reads TGCGCCAGCCAGACACAAACCGGACTTACCGCCTACGAGCAGTACTTC. V is TRBV5-1 and J is TRBJ2-7, with a tentative D call TRBD2 (5 bases). Per the germline V gene, CDR1 is SGHRS and CDR2 is YFSETQ. V gave up 7 bases and J gave up 2 bases, with 22 bases separating them. The CDR3 runs to 16 residues.

The J gene is TRBJ2-1, the V gene TRBV11-2, with D perhaps TRBD2 (7 bases). V was pared by 5 bases and J by 11 bases, with 13 bases between. The CDR3 loop spans 12 amino acids. Germline V gene sequence: CDR1 SGHAT, CDR2 FQNNGV. CDR3 in amino acids: CASSLRGGQQFF. The DNA for the CDR3 is TGTGCCAGCAGCCTGAGGGGGGGGCAGCAGTTCTTC.

This clone was detected once. The chain joins TRBV11-3 to TRBJ2-3; the match to TRBD2 covers 11 bases. CDR3 length: 16 residues. V was clipped by 5 bases and J by 2 bases; unmatched bases: 6. Per germline, CDR1 SGHNT and CDR2 YENEEA. The CDR3 nucleotides are TGTGCCAGCAGCGTCGGGACTAGCGGCCTCACAGATACGCAGTATTTT. This translates into CASSVGTSGLTDTQYF.

The chain joins TRBV5-4 to TRBJ1-2, with D perhaps TRBD1 (5 bases). This CDR3 is built from 15 residues. CDR1 and CDR2 (germline): SGHNT, YYREEE (reference sequence). V lost 2 bases, J lost 1 base, and 12 bases lay in between. CDR3 in amino acids: CASSFGSGFNYGYTF. The CDR3 DNA sequence: TGTGCCAGCAGCTTTGGTTCAGGGTTTAACTATGGCTACACCTTC. Drawing the rest from reference TRBV5-4 and TRBJ1-2, the complete variable domain is ETGVTQSPTHLIKTRGQQVTLRCSSQSGHNTVSWYQQALGQGPQFIFQYYREEENGRGNFPPRFSGLQFPNYSSELNVNALELDDSALYLCASSFGSGFNYGYTFGSGTRLTVV.

This rearrangement joins TRBV19 to TRBJ1-5; 10 bases line up with TRBD1. The CDR3 covers 16 residues. Germline lookup yields CDR1 LNHDA and CDR2 SQIVND (reference sequence). Losses at the gene ends were 8 bases for V and 6 bases for J; bases not matched to a gene: 13. The CDR3 DNA reads as TGTGCCAGTCTGAAATTGGACAGGGGGACGGTTCAGCCCCAGCATTTT. Translating gives CASLKLDRGTVQPQHF.

The genes are TRBV20-1 and TRBJ2-1; no firm D call. CDR3 length: 11 amino acids. The germline gives CDR1 DFQATT, CDR2 SNEGSKA (reference sequence). V lost 4 bases and J 9 bases, leaving 10 bases between the germline ends. In DNA form, the CDR3 reads TGCAGTGCTATTTCGAGCCTTGAGCAGTTCTTC. It translates to CSAISSLEQFF.

This clone was seen more than once but under ten times. J is TRBJ2-2 and V is TRBV7-9, with TRBD1 identical over 10 bases. Germline trimming cut 4 bases from V and 2 bases from J; bases unmatched to any gene: 7. Germline CDR1 is SEHNR and CDR2 is FQNEAQ (reference sequence). This CDR3 is built from 17 residues. The CDR3: CASSSPGTGDNTGELFF. The CDR3 region has the DNA TGTGCCAGCAGCTCGCCCGGGACAGGGGATAACACCGGGGAGCTGTTTTTT.

A single count supports this clone. The rearrangement uses TRBV27 and TRBJ1-2, with D perhaps matching TRBD1 (6 bases). In germline, CDR1 is MNHEY, CDR2 SMNVEV (reference sequence). V was trimmed by 2 bases and J by 8 bases, leaving 15 bases between them. The CDR3 length is 14 residues. The CDR3 region is CASSLMRGYYGYTF. The DNA of the CDR3 is TGTGCCAGCAGTTTAATGAGGGGGTATTACGGCTACACCTTC.